This passage covers 32 T cell receptor beta chains from one sample sequenced in a study of T-cell reconstitution after alpha-beta-depleted transplantation in children (dated by TCRdb to the mid-2010s). Libraries were prepared through PCR. The instrument was an Illumina HiSeq 2500. TCR libraries were prepared with molecular barcoding, using unique molecular identifiers to normalize TCRbeta repertoire quantification. TCRdb reworked the public reads: Q25 trimming with fastp, MiXCR clone assembly, productive beta chains retained. For every CDR3 protein sequence, its rows merge into one entry that carries the most common genes and DNA. The sample data list around 340,000 distinct CDR3 sequences, and 10% to 15% of these were observed just once. Clones ranked in the top ten supply roughly 4.3% of the sample. The material was PBMCs, obtained from the stem cell graft. The receptors shown here come from a human donor who donated a stem cell graft to a child with Fanconi anemia.

This clonotype was observed at least ten times. This sequence joins TRBV6-1 and TRBJ2-3, with 11 bases identical to TRBD1. This CDR3 has 16 amino acids. J was trimmed by 3 bases and V by 6 bases; bases with no gene match: 8. Germline loops: CDR1 MNHNS, CDR2 SASEGT. Written as DNA, the CDR3 is TGTGCCAGCAGCCGGACCGGGACAGGGGGAACAGATACGCAGTATTTT. Its translation is CASSRTGTGGTDTQYF.

This clonotype was observed at least ten times. The chain has TRBV2 and TRBJ2-5, with D maybe TRBD1 (6 bases). V gave up 5 bases and J gave up 4 bases, with 8 bases separating them. The germline V gene encodes CDR1 SNHLY and CDR2 FYNNEI. The CDR3 consists of 12 residues. The CDR3 coding sequence is TGTGCCAGCAGTATCAGGGGAGAGACCCAGTACTTC. Amino acid sequence: CASSIRGETQYF.

This chain joins TRBV4-3 and TRBJ1-5; D remains ambiguous. This CDR3 spans 14 amino acids. Trimming left V 0 bases short and J 2 bases short, with 5 bases between. Germline loops: CDR1 LGHNA, CDR2 YSLEER. This CDR3 is CASSQDLRNQPQHF. The CDR3 nucleotides read TGCGCCAGCAGCCAAGATCTTCGCAATCAGCCCCAGCATTTT.

This clonotype was picked up many times. The chain recombines TRBV20-1 with TRBJ1-1; 8 bases are a match to TRBD1. V dropped 1 base and J dropped 7; count of bases not matched to a gene: 11. Germline-derived CDR1 and CDR2 are DFQATT and SNEGSKA (reference sequence). CDR3 length: 15 residues. CDR3 region: CSARGLLQGAVEAFF. The CDR3 DNA reads TGCAGTGCTAGAGGATTATTGCAGGGGGCGGTTGAAGCTTTCTTT.

CDR3 nucleotides: TGTGCCAGCAGTTGGCTAGCGGGCCCCCAAGAGACCCAGTACTTC. Translating it yields CASSWLAGPQETQYF. The chain joins TRBV12-3 or TRBV12-4 to TRBJ2-5; 8 bases map to TRBD2. CDR3 length: 15 amino acids. The ends lost 4 bases at V and 1 base at J; junction bases unmatched: 5.

The chain combines TRBV25-1 with TRBJ2-1; TRBD1 matches 7 bases. Per the germline V gene, CDR1 is MGHDK and CDR2 is SYGVNS. Trimming at V came to 3 bases and at J to 8 bases, leaving 13 bases not matched to a gene. The CDR3 is made up of 16 amino acids. As DNA, the CDR3 is TGTGCCAGCAGTGATTTAGTCCGGGACAGTCGGGATGAGCAGTTCTTC. Translation gives CASSDLVRDSRDEQFF.

The rearrangement uses TRBV6-5 and TRBJ1-1; possibly TRBD1 for D (6 bases). V lost 6 bases, J lost 5 bases, and 10 bases lay in between. The CDR3 totals 12 residues. The V gene's germline CDR1 is MNHEY and CDR2 SVGAGI. The DNA for the CDR3 is TGTGCCAGCAGAGCACAGGGTACTGAAGCTTTCTTT. It encodes CASRAQGTEAFF.

This clonotype has a handful of counts. V gene TRBV6-5 combines with J gene TRBJ2-7, with D hard to call. In germline, CDR1 is MNHEY, CDR2 SVGAGI. The CDR3 extends over 13 amino acids. V was cut by 0 bases and J by 6 bases, with 9 bases left in between. CDR3 in DNA: TGTGCCAGCAGTTACTCGGGCTCTGGCGAGCAGTACGTC. Residues: CASSYSGSGEQYV.

The table lists this clonotype with many counts. J is TRBJ2-1 and V is TRBV5-4; D might be TRBD1 (7 bases). The CDR3 length is 15 residues. V shed 4 bases and J shed 7 bases, with 18 bases lying between them. Germline-derived CDR1 and CDR2 are SGHNT and YYREEE (reference sequence). Here the CDR3 reads CASSPDRDLRNEQFF. The CDR3 bases are TGTGCCAGCAGCCCCGACAGGGACTTACGGAATGAGCAGTTCTTC.

This chain uses TRBV7-9 with TRBJ1-2, with D unresolved. The CDR3 length is 14 residues. Trimming removed 4 bases from V and 3 bases from J, with 12 bases in between. The V gene's germline CDR1 is SEHNR and CDR2 FQNEAQ (reference sequence). The CDR3 bases are TGTGCCAGCAGCTCGGACCGATTTGACTATGGCTACACCTTC. Protein sequence: CASSSDRFDYGYTF.

The chain combines TRBV10-3 with TRBJ2-2, with a tentative D call TRBD1 (5 bases). Looked up from germline, CDR1 is ENHRY and CDR2 is SYGVKD. V lost 8 bases and J 7 bases, leaving 14 bases between the germline ends. The CDR3 is 13 residues long. This chain's CDR3 is CAIGDSVGGELFF. CDR3 nucleotides: TGTGCCATCGGAGACAGTGTCGGCGGGGAGCTGTTTTTT.

The table lists this clonotype with a few counts. One junction end does not reproduce the germline sequence, and a read error may be involved. The V call is TRBV5-1, the J call TRBJ2-6, with D unclear. Germline V gene sequence: CDR1 SGHRS, CDR2 YFSETQ. CDR3 size: 14 residues. CDR3 sequence: CASSSVSGANVLTF. CDR3 DNA: TGTGCCAGCAGTTCCGTCTCTGGGGCCAACGTCCTGACTTTC.

The V and J genes are TRBV7-9 and TRBJ1-1; TRBD1 is a possible D gene (5 bases). V was trimmed by 7 bases and J by 6 bases, leaving 21 bases between them. The CDR3 is 15 amino acids. Per germline, CDR1 SEHNR and CDR2 FQNEAQ (reference sequence). This chain's CDR3 is CASTLRSGGDAEAFF. The CDR3 bases are TGTGCCAGCACCCTCAGGTCGGGGGGTGACGCTGAAGCTTTCTTT.

This clonotype was observed a handful of times. The chain combines TRBV29-1 with TRBJ2-5; D tentatively reads TRBD1 or TRBD2 (5 bases each). CDR1 and CDR2 from the germline V gene are SQVTM and ANQGSEA. This CDR3 comprises 17 residues. V was cut by 1 base and J by 9 bases, with 27 bases left in between. The chain's CDR3 is CSVEAFSEGWKGRAQYF. The CDR3 DNA reads as TGCAGCGTTGAAGCCTTCTCTGAGGGGTGGAAGGGTAGGGCCCAGTACTTC. Full variable domain (outside the CDR3, taken from reference TRBV29-1 and TRBJ2-5): SAVISQKPSRDICQRGTSLTIQCQVDSQVTMMFWYRQQPGQSLTLIATANQGSEATYESGFVIDKFPISRPNLTFSTLTVSNMSPEDSSIYLCSVEAFSEGWKGRAQYFGPGTRLLVL.

This clonotype was detected only a few times. The V call is TRBV18, the J call TRBJ2-7; TRBD1 aligns across 7 bases. The J segment lost 6 bases and the V segment lost 3 bases, leaving 11 bases of the junction unmatched. The CDR3 loop spans 15 amino acids. The germline CDR1 and CDR2 sequences are KGHSH and LQKENI. This chain's CDR3 is CASSPPGRGSSEQYF. As DNA, the CDR3 is TGTGCCAGCTCACCCCCTGGCAGGGGGAGTAGCGAGCAGTACTTC.

This clonotype was picked up many times. The chain employs TRBV28 and TRBJ2-3; no clear D. Trimming removed 6 bases from V and 5 bases from J, with 9 bases in between. CDR1 MDHEN and CDR2 SYDVKM come from the germline V gene. This CDR3 has 12 amino acids. The CDR3 DNA reads TGTGCCAGCAGATCCGCCGGAGATACGCAGTATTTT. Amino acids: CASRSAGDTQYF.

This chain joins TRBV28 and TRBJ2-1, with 7 bases that match TRBD2. V lost 5 bases, J lost 5 bases, and 9 bases stayed unmatched. The germline V gene encodes CDR1 MDHEN and CDR2 SYDVKM. CDR3 length equals 15 residues. In DNA, the CDR3 is TGTGCCAGCAGTCTCCTGGGCGGGGGAAACAATGAGCAGTTCTTC. Translating it yields CASSLLGGGNNEQFF.

This sequence joins TRBV6-8 and TRBJ2-7, with D possibly being TRBD2 (6 bases). The CDR3 is 16 residues long. In germline, CDR1 is MNHGY, CDR2 SAAAGT. V lost 6 bases to trimming and J lost 3 bases, with 21 bases between them. DNA for the CDR3: TGTGCCAGCAGGAGATCGCGGGGAGAAAGGAGCTACGAGCAGTACTTC. Its protein is CASRRSRGERSYEQYF.

This clonotype was observed at least ten times. V gene TRBV28 combines with J gene TRBJ2-5; unclear D gene. V was trimmed by 2 bases and J by 5 bases, leaving 15 bases between them. Germline CDR1 is MDHEN and CDR2 is SYDVKM. The CDR3 has 15 residues. CDR3 region: CASSLPTTDGETQYF. The CDR3 bases are TGTGCCAGCAGTTTACCGACCACCGATGGGGAGACCCAGTACTTC.

This sequence joins TRBV7-2 and TRBJ2-1, with D possibly matching TRBD1 (6 bases). Germline V gives CDR1 SGHTA, CDR2 FQGNSA. This CDR3 is built from 15 residues. The V gene lost 2 bases and the J gene lost 6 bases, with 14 bases spanning the gap. DNA of the CDR3: TGTGCCAGCAGCTTATTAGGACAGCCTACCAATGAGCAGTTCTTC. It encodes CASSLLGQPTNEQFF.

The chain combines TRBV7-6 with TRBJ2-2, with 7 bases lining up with TRBD1. Trimming at V came to 2 bases and at J to 4 bases, leaving 7 bases not matched to a gene. Looked up from germline, CDR1 is SGHVS and CDR2 is FNYEAQ. This CDR3 comprises 16 residues. The CDR3 reads CASSLFETGITGELFF. The CDR3, as DNA: TGTGCCAGCAGCTTATTCGAGACAGGGATCACCGGGGAGCTGTTTTTT. Together with reference TRBV7-6 and TRBJ2-2, the CDR3 gives the full variable domain: GAGVSQSPRYKVTKRGQDVALRCDPISGHVSLYWYRQALGQGPEFLTYFNYEAQQDKSGLPNDRFSAERPEGSISTLTIQRTEQRDSAMYRCASSLFETGITGELFFGEGSRLTVL.

V gene TRBV29-1 combines with J gene TRBJ2-5, with D tentatively TRBD2 (7 bases). CDR1 SQVTM and CDR2 ANQGSEA come from the germline V gene. V lost 6 bases and J 2 bases, leaving 16 bases between the germline ends. CDR3 size: 14 residues. The CDR3 nucleotides are TGCAGCGTCTCTACAGGGAGGGGGCAAGAGACCCAGTACTTC. Amino acid sequence: CSVSTGRGQETQYF.

Comment on this clonotype: Relative to the germline gene, one junction end is altered; a read error may explain this. The chain has TRBV11-2 and TRBJ2-1; TRBD2 aligns across 10 bases. This CDR3 has 14 residues. Germline V CDR1 and CDR2: SGHAT, FQNNGV. CDR3 bases: TGTGCCAGCAGGGCCCTGGGACTAGCGAATGAGGAGTTCTTT. Protein product: CASRALGLANEEFF.

This clonotype was detected a few times. The rearrangement links TRBV10-2 to TRBJ2-7; 11 nucleotides match TRBD1. The junction had 7 bases not matched to a gene; V was cut back by 2 bases and J by 7 bases. CDR3 length equals 15 residues. The germline V gene has CDR1 WSHSY and CDR2 SAAADI. The CDR3: CASSERVDRGREQYF. Here the CDR3 DNA reads TGCGCCAGCAGTGAGAGAGTGGACAGGGGGCGAGAGCAGTACTTC.

Remarks on this clonotype: This sequence may be a read error, since a much larger clone differs from it by one base. J is TRBJ2-7 and V is TRBV11-2; perhaps TRBD2 as D (5 bases). Germline V gene lookup returns CDR1 SGHAT and CDR2 FQNNGV. The CDR3 totals 13 residues. Here the CDR3 DNA reads TGTGTCAGCAGCTTTGGGGAGTTCTACGAGCAGTACGTC. Translating it yields CVSSFGEFYEQYV.

J is TRBJ1-2 and V is TRBV6-1, with D perhaps matching TRBD1 (5 bases). The germline V gene encodes CDR1 MNHNS and CDR2 SASEGT. The CDR3 is 15 amino acids. The germline V and J ends were trimmed by 10 bases and 3 bases, with 21 bases remaining between them. The CDR3 DNA reads as TGTGCCACCCTTTTGACAGCCGGCAGGGACTATGGCTACACCTTC. It encodes CATLLTAGRDYGYTF.

The V call is TRBV29-1, the J call TRBJ2-2; the D gene is possibly TRBD2 (5 bases). Looked up from germline, CDR1 is SQVTM and CDR2 is ANQGSEA. The CDR3 consists of 14 residues. With 3 bases removed from V and 1 base from J, the gap between germline ends came to 9 bases. CDR3 region: CSVDEGKNTGELFF. The CDR3 DNA sequence: TGCAGCGTTGATGAGGGAAAGAACACCGGGGAGCTGTTTTTT.

In this sample, this clonotype turned up many times. The chain combines TRBV11-3 with TRBJ2-4; D unresolved. Germline CDR1 is SGHNT and CDR2 is YENEEA. The CDR3 is 13 residues long. V shed 5 bases and J shed 4 bases, with 9 bases lying between them. CDR3 protein: CASSDGGKNIQYF. CDR3 coding DNA: TGTGCCAGCAGCGACGGTGGGAAAAACATTCAGTACTTC.

This clonotype is medium-sized within its sample. CDR3 DNA sequence: TGCGCCAGCAGCTTGTTGACTAGCGGGGGCAATGAGCAGTTCTTC. Residues: CASSLLTSGGNEQFF. The J gene is TRBJ2-1, the V gene TRBV5-1, with 12 nucleotides matching TRBD2. J gave up 6 bases and V 1 base, and 2 bases lay outside the gene matches. CDR1 is SGHRS, CDR2 YFSETQ, per germline. This CDR3 comprises 15 residues. The complete variable domain, with remaining parts taken from reference TRBV5-1 and TRBJ2-1, reads KAGVTQTPRYLIKTRGQQVTLSCSPISGHRSVSWYQQTPGQGLQFLFEYFSETQRNKGNFPGRFSGRQFSNSRSEMNVSTLELGDSALYLCASSLLTSGGNEQFFGPGTRLTVL.

This clonotype was counted only a few times. The chain joins TRBV6-2 or TRBV6-3 to TRBJ2-1; D is perhaps TRBD2 (6 bases). Germline CDR1 and CDR2: MNHEY and SVGEGT. The V end lost 7 bases, the J end lost 0 bases, and 13 bases lay between the germline ends. The CDR3 totals 15 residues. The CDR3 sequence is CASTLLASSYNEQFF. The CDR3 nucleotides are TGTGCCAGCACTCTCCTAGCGAGCTCCTACAATGAGCAGTTCTTC.

This chain uses TRBV5-1 with TRBJ2-6, with D hard to call. Germline CDR1 reads SGHRS; CDR2 reads YFSETQ. There are 14 residues in the CDR3. The V and J ends lost 7 bases and 0 bases respectively, with 8 bases between them. The chain's CDR3 is CASCVNSGANVLTF. The CDR3 DNA reads TGCGCCAGCTGCGTTAACTCTGGGGCCAACGTCCTGACTTTC.

The chain is built from TRBV24-1 and TRBJ2-1; 9 bases are shared with TRBD2. Trimming at V came to 4 bases and at J to 3 bases, leaving 6 bases not matched to a gene. CDR3 length: 16 amino acids. The germline gives CDR1 KGHDR, CDR2 SFDVKD. The CDR3 DNA reads as TGTGCCACCAGTGACCCCCTAGCGGGGAGCTACAATGAGCAGTTCTTC. This sequence encodes CATSDPLAGSYNEQFF.